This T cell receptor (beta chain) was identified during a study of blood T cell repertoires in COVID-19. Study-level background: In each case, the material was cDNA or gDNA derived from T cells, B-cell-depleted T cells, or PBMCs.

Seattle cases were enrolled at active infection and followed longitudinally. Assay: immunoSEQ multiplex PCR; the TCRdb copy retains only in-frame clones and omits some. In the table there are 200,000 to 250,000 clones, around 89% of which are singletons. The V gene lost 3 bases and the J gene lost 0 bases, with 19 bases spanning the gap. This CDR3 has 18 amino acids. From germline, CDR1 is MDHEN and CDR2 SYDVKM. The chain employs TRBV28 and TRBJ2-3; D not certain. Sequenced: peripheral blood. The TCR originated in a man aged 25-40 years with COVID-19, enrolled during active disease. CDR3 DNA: TGTGCCAGCAGTTTCCCTCATTTAGCCCAAACTAGCACAGATACGCAGTATTTT. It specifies CASSFPHLAQTSTDTQYF. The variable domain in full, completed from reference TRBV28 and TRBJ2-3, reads DVKVTQSSRYLVKRTGEKVFLECVQDMDHENMFWYRQDPGLGLRLIYFSYDVKMKEKGDIPEGYSVSREKKERFSLILESASTNQTSMYLCASSFPHLAQTSTDTQYFGPGTRLTVL.